These T cell receptor beta chains were read from a single sample in a study of CD8 T cells in ankylosing spondylitis. From the 5' RACE reads, TCRdb called clonotypes with MiXCR, one entry per CDR3 protein. The sample has roughly 670,000 distinct CDR3 sequences, roughly 19% seen once. Sequences were obtained from blood, either unsorted or a sorted T cell fraction (not recorded which). Source of these receptors: a male donor with ankylosing spondylitis. CDR3s include the opening cysteine and the closing phenylalanine or tryptophan. The order of the fields is CDR3 DNA, CDR3 protein, V gene, D gene, J gene, clone size. The D gene is left open where the match is weak. Some rows have no size entry. The others give once, few or many, or a class for an expanded clone.

TGTGCCAGCAGCGTGGCAGGGATCCAAGAGACCCAGTACTTC | CASSVAGIQETQYF | TRBV7-9 | - | TRBJ2-5 | few
TGTGCCAGCAGTGATACAGGGGGGAACACTGAAGCTTTCTTT | CASSDTGGNTEAFF | TRBV12-3/TRBV12-4 | TRBD1 | TRBJ1-1 | -
TGCGCCAGCAGCAGCGGACGGGACTATGGCTACACCTTC | CASSSGRDYGYTF | TRBV5-1 | - | TRBJ1-2 | many
TGCAGTGCTTCGGACCAGGGTGAGCAGTTCTTC | CSASDQGEQFF | TRBV20-1 | - | TRBJ2-1 | few
TGCGCCAGCAGCTTGTGGGCGCAGGGGGCCGCTGAAGCTTTCTTT | CASSLWAQGAAEAFF | TRBV5-1 | TRBD1 | TRBJ1-1 | -
TGTGCCAGTAGTACCGACAGGATCACCGGGGAGCTGTTTTTT | CASSTDRITGELFF | TRBV19 | - | TRBJ2-2 | -
TGTGCCAGCAGCCTCCTACCCGGATTAGCGGAGACCCAGTACTTC | CASSLLPGLAETQYF | TRBV3-1 | - | TRBJ2-5 | -
TGTGCCAGCAGCTCCCCAGGGGCTGACACTGAAGCTTTCTTT | CASSSPGADTEAFF | TRBV7-8 | - | TRBJ1-1 | few
TGCGCCAGCAGCTTCGTACAGGGAGCTACGAACACCGGGGAGCTGTTTTTT | CASSFVQGATNTGELFF | TRBV5-1 | - | TRBJ2-2 | few
TGTGCCAGCAGTTTATGGAGGGGGCTTGGTGGCTACACCTTC | CASSLWRGLGGYTF | TRBV27 | TRBD1 | TRBJ1-2 | few
TGCAGTGCTATCTCTTGGTCGGGGGGGCCGGGCACAGATACGCAGTATTTT | CSAISWSGGPGTDTQYF | TRBV20-1 | TRBD2 | TRBJ2-3 | -
TGTGCTACCCAACTTGGGACGGGATTCTACACAGATACGCAGTATTTT | CATQLGTGFYTDTQYF | TRBV12-3/TRBV12-4 | - | TRBJ2-3 | many
TGTGCCAGCAGCTCACATGTGTCTGGCGGCAATGAGCAGTTCTTC | CASSSHVSGGNEQFF | TRBV11-2 | - | TRBJ2-1 | -
TGTGCCAGCAGTAGGACAGGGGGGTATCGGTCGGATGAGCAGTTCTTC | CASSRTGGYRSDEQFF | TRBV12-3/TRBV12-4 | TRBD1 | TRBJ2-1 | few
TGTGCCAGCAGTTACGGGGACAGGGTCTACGAGCAGTACTTC | CASSYGDRVYEQYF | TRBV6-2/TRBV6-3 | TRBD1 | TRBJ2-7 | -
TGCAGCGTTGAGGAGGGCTTCAATGAGCAGTTCTTC | CSVEEGFNEQFF | TRBV29-1 | - | TRBJ2-1 | -
TGTGCCAGCAGCGTAGGCGCGTTTGGAAACGAGCAGTACTTC | CASSVGAFGNEQYF | TRBV9 | - | TRBJ2-7 | -
TGTGCCAGCTCCTCATGGCTGGGGGGGAAAACCTACAATGAGCAGTTCTTC | CASSSWLGGKTYNEQFF | TRBV27 | TRBD2 | TRBJ2-1 | -
TGCAGTGCAGAAACTCAGGGGGCGGCCTACAATGAGCAGTTCTTC | CSAETQGAAYNEQFF | TRBV20-1 | TRBD1 | TRBJ2-1 | few
TGTGCCAGCAGCTTAGTACCGAAAAACTATGGCTACACCTTC | CASSLVPKNYGYTF | TRBV7-9 | - | TRBJ1-2 | few
TGTGCCAGCAGTCCGTCCCCAGGGAACTATGGCTACACCTTC | CASSPSPGNYGYTF | TRBV27 | - | TRBJ1-2 | -
TGTGCCAGCAGCTTGGGACGGTCCACAGATACGCAGTATTTT | CASSLGRSTDTQYF | TRBV7-3 | - | TRBJ2-3 | many
TGTGCCAGCAGCTTGTCACAGCGGAGCACAGATACGCAGTATTTT | CASSLSQRSTDTQYF | TRBV5-6 | - | TRBJ2-3 | few
TGTGCCAGATCTATGAGGCTCGGGGCGGATCAGCCCCAGCATTTT | CARSMRLGADQPQHF | TRBV25-1 | - | TRBJ1-5 | few
TGTGCCAGCAGGGAGAACTATGGCTACACCTTC | CASRENYGYTF | TRBV6-2/TRBV6-3 | - | TRBJ1-2 | many
TGCGCCAGCAGCCCACAGGGATCAAGCAATCAGCCCCAGCATTTT | CASSPQGSSNQPQHF | TRBV4-1 | - | TRBJ1-5 | -
TGTGCCAGCAGCTGGGAGGGACATACCCTTGAAGCTTTCTTT | CASSWEGHTLEAFF | TRBV5-5 | - | TRBJ1-1 | -
TGTGCCAGCAGCCAAGATATCGGGACCAACGAGCAGTTCTTC | CASSQDIGTNEQFF | TRBV3-1 | - | TRBJ2-1 | -
TGTGCCTCCTACCGGACGGGATCGAACACCGGGGAGCTGTTTTTT | CASYRTGSNTGELFF | TRBV12-3/TRBV12-4 | - | TRBJ2-2 | -